This T cell receptor (beta chain) originates from a study of CD8 T cells in ankylosing spondylitis. This clonotype has only a few counts. Its antigen remains unidentified. By quantitative 5'-RACE with molecular barcodes, the TCR beta libraries were made. Via MiXCR, TCRdb re-called the 5' RACE reads, giving one row per CDR3 protein. The data contain more than 500,000 distinct CDR3 sequences, approximately 5.3% of them seen just once; the ten biggest clones take up around 3.5%. The CDR3 has 15 amino acids. V shed 5 bases and J shed 3 bases, with 13 bases lying between them. Germline V gene data show CDR1 as SGHTA and CDR2 as FQGNSA. Study results and limitations: In ankylosing spondylitis blood, a motif of seven or eight highly homologous TCR beta variants appeared characteristic. According to the report, clones linked to the disease were significantly enriched in matched synovial fluid samples taken from ankylosing spondylitis patients. Earlier literature documents some of the motif variants in reactive arthritis synovial fluid and blood. Those disease-linked clones were CD8+; they were also relatively rare in peripheral blood.

This sequence originates from a male donor with ankylosing spondylitis. What was sequenced was blood, either unsorted or a sorted T cell fraction (not recorded which). The rearrangement joins TRBV7-2 to TRBJ2-2, with a possible D match to TRBD1 (6 bases). The CDR3 here is CASSTLQGDTGELFF. For the CDR3, the DNA is TGTGCCAGCAGCACTTTACAGGGCGACACCGGGGAGCTGTTTTTT.